This T cell receptor (beta chain) is from a study of cytomegalovirus exposure and HLA in healthy donors. Looking at the study overall: Around 180 million T cells yielded roughly 120 million unique TCR beta sequences in earlier analysis.

This CDR3 is 14 amino acids long. V was clipped by 10 bases and J by 4 bases; unmatched bases: 6. Germline lookup yields CDR1 LNHDA and CDR2 SQIVND (reference sequence). General observations from the study: In a later analysis, donors in an Asian-associated ancestry cluster reportedly had fewer N-insertions in productive TCRs than the cohort mean. Many donors shared some public TCRs, even though most TCR sequences were rare. Later analysis revealed greater clonal expansion in HLA-associated TCR beta chains than in equally common others.

As to this clone: Its antigen is unknown.

PCR used 60 Vbeta primers and 13 Jbeta primers. The table came from immunoSEQ multiplex PCR; TCRdb's copy has only in-frame clones and leaves some out. The sample consists of about 180,000 clones, 70% to 75% of them appearing once. This receptor was identified in a male donor in good health and CMV-seronegative. The sample taken for sequencing was PBMCs. The chain employs TRBV19 and TRBJ2-3, with 12 bases identical to TRBD2. The CDR3 here is CATQLAGGADTQYF. CDR3 DNA: TGTGCCACTCAACTAGCGGGAGGCGCAGATACGCAGTATTTT.